The 10 T cell receptor beta chains given below trace back to one sample, sequenced in a study of T cell changes during pregnancy in multiple sclerosis. Sequencing used immunoSEQ multiplex PCR; TCRdb keeps in-frame clones, though not all of them. The table lists tens of thousands of clones, roughly 92% of them singletons, with 1.6% in the top ten. The starting material was peripheral blood, obtained in the first trimester of pregnancy. These receptor sequences come from a female donor in good health, enrolled as a control in a pregnancy study.

In nucleotides, the CDR3 is TGTGCCAGCAGCATGCCCGGACCGCCAGGGGATGGCTACACCTTC. As protein: CASSMPGPPGDGYTF. The chain links TRBV7-8 to TRBJ1-2, with TRBD1 as a possible D gene (6 bases). The CDR3 runs to 15 residues. Trimming removed 5 bases at V and 6 bases at J, with 19 bases between. Germline CDR1 SGHVS, CDR2 FQNEAQ.

CDR3 residues: CASTGQGFYEQYF. The CDR3 coding sequence is TGTGCCAGCACGGGACAGGGCTTCTACGAGCAGTACTTC. The rearrangement joins TRBV2 to TRBJ2-7, with TRBD1 matching 9 bases. V was pared by 7 bases and J by 3 bases, with 4 bases of the junction left unmatched. In germline, CDR1 is SNHLY, CDR2 FYNNEI. This CDR3 comprises 13 residues.

The rearrangement joins TRBV5-1 to TRBJ1-1; D gene uncertain. In germline, CDR1 is SGHRS, CDR2 YFSETQ. The CDR3 sequence is 13 residues long. Deletions cut 5 bases from V and 4 bases from J, with 12 bases between. The CDR3 loop is CASREGDGTEAFF. Here the CDR3 DNA reads TGCGCCAGCAGAGAGGGAGACGGCACTGAAGCTTTCTTT.

The chain carries TRBV15 and TRBJ1-4; 10 nucleotides match TRBD1. The CDR3 sequence is 16 residues long. The junction had 9 bases not matched to a gene; V was cut back by 4 bases and J by 7 bases. From germline, CDR1 is LNHNV and CDR2 YYDKDF (reference sequence). The CDR3 loop is CATSTTRGQGSEKLFF. The CDR3 DNA is TGTGCCACCAGCACCACGAGGGGACAGGGGAGTGAAAAACTGTTTTTT.

The rearrangement links TRBV5-1 to TRBJ2-3; 7 nucleotides agree with TRBD2. CDR1 and CDR2 (germline): SGHRS, YFSETQ. The CDR3 is 13 residues long. V gave up 3 bases and J gave up 4 bases; unmatched junction bases: 2. The CDR3 coding sequence is TGCGCCAGCAGCTCCGGGGGGTCAGATACGCAGTATTTT. Its translation: CASSSGGSDTQYF.

This sequence joins TRBV9 and TRBJ2-7; 8 bases are shared with TRBD1. Germline CDR1 is SGDLS and CDR2 is YYNGEE. The ends lost 5 bases at V and 6 bases at J; junction bases unmatched: 10. The length of the CDR3 is 14 residues. In nucleotides, the CDR3 is TGTGCCAGCAGGGGATGGACAGGGCCGACCGAGCAGTACTTC. Amino acid sequence: CASRGWTGPTEQYF.

The chain combines TRBV14 with TRBJ2-5; no clear D gene. The CDR3 has 15 residues. V lost 1 base to trimming and J lost 9 bases, with 18 bases between them. Per germline, CDR1 SGHDN and CDR2 FVKESK. CDR3 amino acids: CASSQGAYAIQAQYF. CDR3 nucleotides: TGTGCCAGCAGCCAAGGGGCTTACGCCATTCAGGCCCAGTACTTC.

The V call is TRBV4-1, the J call TRBJ2-1, with 12 positions matching TRBD2. This CDR3 is built from 16 residues. Germline trimming cut 1 base from V and 8 bases from J; bases unmatched to any gene: 6. CDR1 MGHRA and CDR2 YSYEKL come from the germline V gene. CDR3 nucleotide sequence: TGCGCCAGCAGCCAAGGGCGACTAGCGGGAGTCGATGAGCAGTTCTTC. It specifies CASSQGRLAGVDEQFF.

This chain connects TRBV27 to TRBJ2-1, with 9 bases aligning to TRBD2. The V segment lost 6 bases and the J segment 9 bases; nucleotides outside the gene matches: 9. Germline V gene lookup returns CDR1 MNHEY and CDR2 SMNVEV (reference sequence). CDR3 length equals 14 residues. CDR3 amino acids: CASSYGGSGGEQFF. CDR3 sequence (DNA): TGTGCCAGCAGCTACGGGGGTAGCGGGGGTGAGCAGTTCTTC.

The chain has TRBV5-1 and TRBJ1-1; 7 bases map to TRBD1. The CDR3 is 14 amino acids. V dropped 4 bases and J dropped 1; count of bases not matched to a gene: 4. Germline V CDR1 and CDR2: SGHRS, YFSETQ. The CDR3 sequence: CASSVDRQNTEAFF. CDR3 nucleotides: TGCGCCAGCAGCGTGGACAGGCAGAACACTGAAGCTTTCTTT.